The 14 T cell receptor beta chains in this list originate from one sample, sequenced in a study of blood T cell repertoires in COVID-19. Sequencing was performed with immunoSEQ multiplex PCR; in TCRdb, only in-frame clones are kept and a portion is missing. Altogether approximately 34,000 clones are present, roughly 80% being singletons, with the ten largest covering around 3.2%. Input material: peripheral blood. These receptors all stem from a man between 65 and 85 years old with COVID-19, enrolled during active disease.

This chain joins TRBV5-1 and TRBJ2-1; 13 bases line up with TRBD2. V shed 4 bases, J shed 7 bases, and the junction held 11 bases outside the gene matches. The CDR3 has 17 residues. The germline CDR1 and CDR2 sequences are SGHRS and YFSETQ. CDR3: CASSLPLPGLAGNEQFF. CDR3 nucleotides: TGCGCCAGCAGCCTCCCTCTACCGGGACTAGCGGGAAATGAGCAGTTCTTC.

The CDR3 loop is CASGLGATAELETQYF. The CDR3 coding sequence is TGTGCTAGTGGTTTGGGCGCGACAGCCGAGTTAGAGACCCAGTACTTC. V and J are TRBV12-5 and TRBJ2-5; D might be TRBD1 (5 bases). This CDR3 is 16 amino acids long. V shed 1 base and J shed 4 bases, with 16 bases lying between them. Germline CDR1 is LGHNT and CDR2 is FRNRAP.

In its sample, this clone ranks as medium-sized. The J gene is TRBJ2-7, the V gene TRBV3-1 (or the pseudogene TRBV3-2); possibly TRBD2 for D (6 bases). The CDR3 is 16 amino acids. Germline lookup yields CDR1 LGHDT and CDR2 YNNKEL (reference sequence). The V end lost 1 base, the J end lost 2 bases, and 15 bases lay between the germline ends. DNA for the CDR3: TGTGCCAGCAGCCAAGGGGCCGGGACTGGGCCCTACGAGCAGTACTTC. Its translation: CASSQGAGTGPYEQYF.

This chain joins TRBV7-3 and TRBJ2-7, with D tentatively TRBD2 (6 bases). The CDR3 consists of 14 residues. The germline gives CDR1 SGHTA, CDR2 FQGTGA. V gave up 0 bases and J gave up 4 bases, with 10 bases separating them. The CDR3 coding sequence is TGTGCCAGCAGCTTAACAGGTAGCGGATACGAGCAGTACTTC. It specifies CASSLTGSGYEQYF.

The J gene is TRBJ1-3, the V gene TRBV5-6; D is possibly TRBD1 (5 bases). Germline CDR1 SGHDT, CDR2 YYEEEE. The CDR3 length is 15 residues. Trimming took 4 bases from V and 2 from J, leaving 13 bases between them. CDR3 sequence (DNA): TGTGCCAGCAGCCGCCGGGGGTTCCCTGGAAACACCATATATTTT. Its translation: CASSRRGFPGNTIYF.

This chain uses TRBV4-1 with TRBJ2-3, with D perhaps matching TRBD1 (6 bases). V was pared by 3 bases and J by 1 base, with 14 bases between. CDR1 is MGHRA, CDR2 YSYEKL, per germline. The CDR3 runs to 16 residues. The CDR3 protein is CASSHPQGKGTDTQYF. The CDR3 coding sequence is TGCGCCAGCAGCCATCCTCAGGGGAAGGGCACAGATACGCAGTATTTT.

The J gene is TRBJ2-7, the V gene TRBV10-3; a weak D match, TRBD2 (7 bases). Germline CDR1 ENHRY, CDR2 SYGVKD. V gave up 4 bases and J gave up 6 bases, with 16 bases separating them. The CDR3 is 14 residues long. CDR3 bases: TGTGCCATCAGTGTGGGGGGGAGGGGGTCCGAGCAGTACTTC. It translates to CAISVGGRGSEQYF.

This clone was picked up one time. The gene calls are TRBV27 and TRBJ2-7; TRBD2 is a possible D gene (6 bases). The CDR3 has 16 amino acids. Germline V lookup: CDR1 MNHEY, CDR2 SMNVEV (reference sequence). Trimming took 4 bases from V and 3 from J, leaving 19 bases between them. This chain's CDR3 is CASSSSGGERGYEQYF. The DNA for the CDR3 is TGTGCCAGCAGTTCCTCAGGAGGGGAACGGGGCTACGAGCAGTACTTC.

This clone was picked up a small number of times. This chain joins TRBV6-5 and TRBJ2-7; 7 nucleotides line up with TRBD1. This CDR3 spans 15 amino acids. The V gene end was trimmed by 10 bases and the J gene end by 3 bases; junction bases not matched to a gene: 15. Germline V lookup: CDR1 MNHEY, CDR2 SVGAGI. As DNA, the CDR3 is TGTGCCACCAGGTGGCCTGGGACAGCAGGCTACGAGCAGTACTTC. Its translation: CATRWPGTAGYEQYF.

V gene TRBV14 combines with J gene TRBJ2-3, with D perhaps matching TRBD2 (5 bases). CDR3 size: 15 residues. Trimming removed 1 base at V and 5 bases at J, with 13 bases between. Germline lookup yields CDR1 SGHDN and CDR2 FVKESK. Here the CDR3 reads CASSQVDGVGDTQYF. CDR3 bases: TGTGCCAGCAGCCAAGTCGACGGGGTGGGAGATACGCAGTATTTT. Drawing the rest from reference TRBV14 and TRBJ2-3, the complete variable domain is EAGVTQFPSHSVIEKGQTVTLRCDPISGHDNLYWYRRVMGKEIKFLLHFVKESKQDESGMPNNRFLAERTGGTYSTLKVQPAELEDSGVYFCASSQVDGVGDTQYFGPGTRLTVL.

The genes are TRBV30 and TRBJ1-4, with 9 bases fitting TRBD1. J lost 7 bases, V lost 0 bases, and 12 bases had no gene match. Germline V gives CDR1 GTSNPN, CDR2 SVGIG (reference sequence). The CDR3 runs to 17 residues. The CDR3 sequence: CAWSVKRGTGLPEKLFF. The DNA of the CDR3 is TGTGCCTGGAGTGTTAAGAGGGGGACAGGGCTGCCTGAAAAACTGTTTTTT.

V is TRBV4-3 and J is TRBJ2-5, with TRBD2 as a possible D gene (6 bases). Trimming removed 4 bases from V and 4 bases from J, with 19 bases in between. Germline values: CDR1 LGHNA, CDR2 YSLEER. The CDR3 runs 16 residues. The CDR3: CASSLSAGTGAETQYF. In DNA, the CDR3 is TGCGCCAGCAGCCTATCGGCCGGGACTGGTGCAGAGACCCAGTACTTC.

This chain links TRBV6-5 with TRBJ1-2, with 9 bases that match TRBD1. CDR1 is MNHEY and CDR2 is SVGAGI in the germline V gene. The CDR3 is made up of 12 amino acids. Trimming removed 6 bases from V and 6 bases from J; junction bases left unmatched: 2. CDR3 protein: CASRQGANGYTF. The CDR3 nucleotides read TGTGCCAGCAGACAGGGGGCGAATGGCTACACCTTC.

This chain links TRBV5-1 with TRBJ2-7, with a tentative D call TRBD2 (5 bases). Trimming left V 0 bases short and J 5 bases short, with 18 bases between. The germline gives CDR1 SGHRS, CDR2 YFSETQ. This CDR3 is 16 amino acids long. In nucleotides, the CDR3 is TGCGCCAGCAGCTTGGCCGGGGAAACGACGTTCAACGAGCAGTACTTC. Translated: CASSLAGETTFNEQYF.